Presented here are 16 T cell receptor beta chains from one specimen sequenced in a study of blood T cell repertoires in COVID-19. Clones were sequenced by immunoSEQ multiplex PCR, and TCRdb holds only the in-frame ones, with some missing. The data contain over 150,000 clones, around 84% of them singletons. Sequencing used peripheral blood. The receptors shown here come from an older woman with COVID-19, enrolled during active disease.

The CDR3 here is CASETALNTGELFF. In nucleotides, the CDR3 is TGTGCCTCAGAGACAGCCCTGAACACCGGGGAGCTGTTTTTT. This chain uses TRBV30 with TRBJ2-2; tentatively, D is TRBD1 (5 bases). The germline V gene encodes CDR1 GTSNPN and CDR2 SVGIG (reference sequence). CDR3 length equals 14 residues. V lost 7 bases and J lost 1, with 13 bases in between.

The chain has TRBV24-1 and TRBJ2-2; 14 nucleotides match TRBD2. Germline V gives CDR1 KGHDR, CDR2 SFDVKD. V lost 4 bases to trimming and J lost 6 bases; unmatched junction nucleotides: 6. The CDR3 has 17 residues. The CDR3 protein is CATSDRTSGGKAGELFF. The CDR3, as DNA: TGTGCCACCAGTGACCGGACTAGCGGGGGGAAGGCCGGGGAGCTGTTTTTT.

The rearrangement links TRBV4-2 to TRBJ1-5; perhaps TRBD1 as D (6 bases). The germline V gene encodes CDR1 LGHNA and CDR2 YNFKEQ. Trimming cost V 0 bases and J 4 bases, with 10 bases left between them. The CDR3 contains 15 residues. The CDR3 DNA follows: TGTGCCAGCAGCCAAGATAGGGGGAAGAATCAGCCCCAGCATTTT. This translates into CASSQDRGKNQPQHF.

The chain is built from TRBV7-6 and TRBJ2-1; 8 bases fit TRBD2. V trimming: 5 bases; J trimming: 3 bases; junction bases outside the gene matches: 12. Looked up from germline, CDR1 is SGHVS and CDR2 is FNYEAQ. There are 17 residues in the CDR3. The CDR3 sequence is CASSPPRSSGGYNEQFF. The CDR3 nucleotides are TGTGCCAGCAGCCCTCCCCGTTCCAGCGGGGGCTACAATGAGCAGTTCTTC.

The rearrangement links TRBV2 to TRBJ2-2, with 7 bases lining up with TRBD1. The V gene end was trimmed by 4 bases and the J gene end by 1 base; junction bases not matched to a gene: 3. The length of the CDR3 is 15 residues. Per germline, CDR1 SNHLY and CDR2 FYNNEI. The CDR3 reads CASSGQGQNTGELFF. The CDR3 DNA sequence: TGTGCCAGCAGTGGACAGGGACAGAACACCGGGGAGCTGTTTTTT.

The gene calls are TRBV9 and TRBJ1-5, with 7 bases lining up with TRBD1. V gave up 2 bases and J gave up 4 bases; unmatched junction bases: 6. This CDR3 is built from 15 residues. CDR1 and CDR2 from the germline V gene are SGDLS and YYNGEE. The CDR3 here is CASSVGTAENQPQHF. The CDR3 bases are TGTGCCAGCAGCGTGGGGACAGCTGAGAATCAGCCCCAGCATTTT.

This clone was observed a single time. The chain couples TRBV5-8 to TRBJ1-5, with a possible D match to TRBD1 (6 bases). Germline V gene sequence: CDR1 SGHTS, CDR2 YDEGEE. This CDR3 comprises 14 residues. Trimming stripped 1 base from V and 8 bases from J, with 13 bases between. CDR3 DNA: TGTGCCAGCAGCTTGACAGGGTCTGTCAAGCCCCAGCATTTT. This translates into CASSLTGSVKPQHF.

The V gene is TRBV5-1, the J gene TRBJ2-1; possibly TRBD2 for D (6 bases). CDR3 length equals 15 residues. V was cut by 0 bases and J by 0 bases, with 7 bases left in between. Per germline, CDR1 SGHRS and CDR2 YFSETQ. CDR3 loop: CASSLVSGSYNEQFF. DNA for the CDR3: TGCGCCAGCAGCTTGGTTAGCGGCTCCTACAATGAGCAGTTCTTC.

The CDR3 reads CASSLGGPPQRGLSYEQYV. The CDR3 nucleotides read TGTGCCAGCAGCTTAGGAGGCCCACCACAGCGGGGGCTCTCCTACGAGCAGTACGTC. V is TRBV7-6 and J is TRBJ2-7; 8 bases are a match to TRBD2. Trimming at V came to 1 base and at J to 0 bases, leaving 14 bases not matched to a gene. CDR3 size: 19 residues. Germline CDR1 and CDR2: SGHVS and FNYEAQ.

The V gene is TRBV5-1, the J gene TRBJ1-4, with TRBD1 identical over 10 bases. The V and J ends lost 4 bases and 10 bases, in that order; junction bases with no gene match: 10. The CDR3 sequence is 15 residues long. Germline CDR1 is SGHRS and CDR2 is YFSETQ. CDR3 loop: CASSAGTGEFGKLFF. CDR3 DNA sequence: TGCGCCAGCAGCGCCGGGACAGGGGAATTCGGAAAACTGTTTTTT.

The chain combines TRBV4-1 with TRBJ1-5; tentative D call: TRBD1 (5 bases). CDR1 is MGHRA, CDR2 YSYEKL, per germline. Trimming shortened V by 0 bases and J by 0 bases, and 9 bases separated the two germline ends. The CDR3 totals 16 residues. The CDR3 DNA reads as TGCGCCAGCAGCCAAGAAGGAGGGGATAGCAATCAGCCCCAGCATTTT. This encodes CASSQEGGDSNQPQHF.

The rearrangement joins TRBV9 to TRBJ1-2, with TRBD1 matching 10 bases. The CDR3 runs to 14 residues. Germline values: CDR1 SGDLS, CDR2 YYNGEE. The trim removed 4 bases at V and 5 bases at J, leaving 5 bases unmatched. CDR3 bases: TGTGCCAGCAGCCCCAGACAGGGGGCGTATGGCTACACCTTC. This translates into CASSPRQGAYGYTF. Filled out from reference TRBV9 and TRBJ1-2, the complete variable domain reads DSGVTQTPKHLITATGQRVTLRCSPRSGDLSVYWYQQSLDQGLQFLIQYYNGEERAKGNILERFSAQQFPDLHSELNLSSLELGDSALYFCASSPRQGAYGYTFGSGTRLTVV.

In DNA form, the CDR3 reads TGTGCCAGCAGCTCAACCGGACAGTTTAACACCGGGGAGCTGTTTTTT. It is translated as CASSSTGQFNTGELFF. V is TRBV7-3 and J is TRBJ2-2; D possibly corresponds to TRBD1 (6 bases). The CDR3 runs 16 residues. Trimming removed 4 bases at V and 2 bases at J, with 14 bases between. Germline lookup yields CDR1 SGHTA and CDR2 FQGTGA.

The chain employs TRBV9 and TRBJ2-1, with TRBD1 matching over 7 bases. V lost 4 bases, J lost 4 bases, and 8 bases stayed unmatched. CDR3 length equals 15 residues. Germline V CDR1 and CDR2: SGDLS, YYNGEE. The chain's CDR3 is CASSPGDSKYNEQFF. DNA of the CDR3: TGTGCCAGCAGCCCAGGGGACAGCAAGTACAATGAGCAGTTCTTC.

The chain is built from TRBV9 and TRBJ2-5, with a weak D call TRBD2 (6 bases). CDR3 length: 17 residues. The germline CDR1 and CDR2 sequences are SGDLS and YYNGEE. With 4 bases removed from V and 5 bases from J, the gap between germline ends came to 24 bases. The CDR3 region has the DNA TGTGCCAGCAGCCCCTCTTGGGGGGTTACCGCCGTTGAGACCCAGTACTTC. The encoded protein is CASSPSWGVTAVETQYF.

This chain links TRBV7-9 with TRBJ1-1; D is undetermined. CDR3 length: 14 residues. Germline V gene sequence: CDR1 SEHNR, CDR2 FQNEAQ (reference sequence). The V end was cut by 2 bases, the J end by 6 bases, with 13 bases between. Written as DNA, the CDR3 is TGTGCCAGCAGCTTAACTGGTGGCAGGTCTGAAGCTTTCTTT. It codes for CASSLTGGRSEAFF.